This T cell receptor (beta chain) was recovered during a study of immune characterization of retroperitoneal liposarcoma. With 1 base clipped from V and 5 bases from J, the junction kept 9 bases outside the gene matches. CDR3 length equals 17 residues. Germline assignment: CDR1 MNHNS and CDR2 SASEGT. Each CDR3 protein gets one entry after TCRdb re-called the PCR reads with MiXCR. The table has 2,500 or so distinct CDR3 sequences, about 39% seen once. This clonotype is labeled as medium-sized. This TCR came from a male donor with retroperitoneal liposarcoma. V and J are TRBV6-1 and TRBJ2-1; 9 nucleotides match TRBD2. The sample was tumor tissue. Here the CDR3 DNA reads TGTGCCAGCAGTGAAGAGTACCTAGCGGGATTTAACAATGAGCAGTTCTTC. This gives the protein CASSEEYLAGFNNEQFF.